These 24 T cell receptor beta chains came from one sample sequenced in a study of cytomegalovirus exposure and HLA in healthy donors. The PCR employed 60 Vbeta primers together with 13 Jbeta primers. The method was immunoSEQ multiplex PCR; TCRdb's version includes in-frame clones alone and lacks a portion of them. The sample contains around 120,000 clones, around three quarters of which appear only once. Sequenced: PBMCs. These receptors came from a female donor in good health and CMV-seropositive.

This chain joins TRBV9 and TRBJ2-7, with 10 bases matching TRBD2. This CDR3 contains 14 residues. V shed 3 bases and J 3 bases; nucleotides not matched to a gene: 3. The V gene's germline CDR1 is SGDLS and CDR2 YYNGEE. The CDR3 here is CASSALAGGYEQYF. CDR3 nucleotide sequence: TGTGCCAGCAGCGCCTTAGCGGGAGGCTACGAGCAGTACTTC.

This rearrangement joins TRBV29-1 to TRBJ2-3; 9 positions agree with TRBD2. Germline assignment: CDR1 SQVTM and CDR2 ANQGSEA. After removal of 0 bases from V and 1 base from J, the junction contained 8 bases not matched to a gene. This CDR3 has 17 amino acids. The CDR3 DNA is TGCAGCGTTGAAGATCTAAGAGCGGGGGGCGGCACAGATACGCAGTATTTT. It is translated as CSVEDLRAGGGTDTQYF.

The CDR3 nucleotides read TGTGCCAGCAGCTTTTCTGCGTCGGGTGAAGCTTTCTTT. Translating it yields CASSFSASGEAFF. This sequence joins TRBV5-6 and TRBJ1-1; D is uncertain. Per the germline V gene, CDR1 is SGHDT and CDR2 is YYEEEE. V was shortened by 2 bases and J by 7 bases, with 12 bases between the two germline ends. CDR3 size: 13 residues. Complete variable domain (other parts from reference TRBV5-6 and TRBJ1-1): DAGVTQSPTHLIKTRGQQVTLRCSPKSGHDTVSWYQQALGQGPQFIFQYYEEEERQRGNFPDRFSGHQFPNYSSELNVNALLLGDSALYLCASSFSASGEAFFGQGTRLTVV.

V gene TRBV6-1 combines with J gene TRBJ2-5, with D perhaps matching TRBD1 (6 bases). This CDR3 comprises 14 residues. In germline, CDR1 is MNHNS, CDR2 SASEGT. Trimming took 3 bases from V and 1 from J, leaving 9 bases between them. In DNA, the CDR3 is TGTGCCAGCAGTGACTTCAGGGGCCAAGAGACCCAGTACTTC. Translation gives CASSDFRGQETQYF.

The CDR3 DNA sequence: TGTGCCAGCAGTGAATATGAGGTGACAGGGCGTAATGAAAAACTGTTTTTT. The encoded protein is CASSEYEVTGRNEKLFF. V usage is TRBV25-1 and J usage is TRBJ1-4, with TRBD1 matching 7 bases. CDR3 size: 17 residues. Germline V CDR1 and CDR2: MGHDK, SYGVNS. J gave up 4 bases and V 0 bases, and 8 bases lay outside the gene matches.

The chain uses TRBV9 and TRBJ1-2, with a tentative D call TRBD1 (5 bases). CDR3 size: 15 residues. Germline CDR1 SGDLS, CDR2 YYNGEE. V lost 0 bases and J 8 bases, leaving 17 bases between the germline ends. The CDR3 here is CASSVGTGPGVGYTF. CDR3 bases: TGTGCCAGCAGCGTAGGAACAGGCCCGGGGGTCGGCTACACCTTC.

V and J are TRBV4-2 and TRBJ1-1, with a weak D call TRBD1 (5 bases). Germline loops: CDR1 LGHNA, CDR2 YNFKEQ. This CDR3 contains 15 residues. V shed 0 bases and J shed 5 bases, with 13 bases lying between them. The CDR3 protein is CASSQEETVGTEAFF. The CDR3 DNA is TGTGCCAGCAGCCAAGAGGAGACAGTGGGAACTGAAGCTTTCTTT.

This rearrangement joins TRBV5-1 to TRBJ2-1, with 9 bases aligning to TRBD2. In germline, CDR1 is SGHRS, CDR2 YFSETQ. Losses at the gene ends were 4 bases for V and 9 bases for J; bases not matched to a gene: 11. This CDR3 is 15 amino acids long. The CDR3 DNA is TGCGCCAGCAGCCTGCTTAGCGGGAGTCTTTCTGAGCAGTTCTTC. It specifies CASSLLSGSLSEQFF.

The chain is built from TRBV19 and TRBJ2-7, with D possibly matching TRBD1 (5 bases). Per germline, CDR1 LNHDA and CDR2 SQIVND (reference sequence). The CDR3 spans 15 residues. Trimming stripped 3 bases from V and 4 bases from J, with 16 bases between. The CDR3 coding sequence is TGTGCCAGTAGTATCAGTTTACAGGAGAGGTACGAGCAGTACTTC. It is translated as CASSISLQERYEQYF.

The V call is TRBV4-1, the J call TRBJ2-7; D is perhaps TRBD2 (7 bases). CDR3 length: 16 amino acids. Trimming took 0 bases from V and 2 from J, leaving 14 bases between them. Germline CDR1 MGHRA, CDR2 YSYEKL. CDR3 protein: CASSQDWGGGPYEQYF. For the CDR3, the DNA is TGCGCCAGCAGCCAAGATTGGGGGGGCGGCCCCTACGAGCAGTACTTC.

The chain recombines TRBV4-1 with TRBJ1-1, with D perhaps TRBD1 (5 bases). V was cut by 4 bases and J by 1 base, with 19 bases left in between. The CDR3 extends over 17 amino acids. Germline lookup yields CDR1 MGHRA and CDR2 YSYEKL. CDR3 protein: CASSRDGRGRRNTEAFF. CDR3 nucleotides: TGCGCCAGCAGCCGAGACGGACGGGGGAGGAGGAACACTGAAGCTTTCTTT.

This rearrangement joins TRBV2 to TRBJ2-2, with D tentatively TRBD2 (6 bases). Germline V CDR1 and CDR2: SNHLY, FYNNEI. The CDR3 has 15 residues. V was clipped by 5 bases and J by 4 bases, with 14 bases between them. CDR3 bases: TGTGCCAGCAGTCGACGGACGCGGGGCACCGGGGAGCTGTTTTTT. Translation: CASSRRTRGTGELFF. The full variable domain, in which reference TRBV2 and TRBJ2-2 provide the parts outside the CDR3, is EPEVTQTPSHQVTQMGQEVILRCVPISNHLYFYWYRQILGQKVEFLVSFYNNEISEKSEIFDDQFSVERPDGSNFTLKIRSTKLEDSAMYFCASSRRTRGTGELFFGEGSRLTVL.

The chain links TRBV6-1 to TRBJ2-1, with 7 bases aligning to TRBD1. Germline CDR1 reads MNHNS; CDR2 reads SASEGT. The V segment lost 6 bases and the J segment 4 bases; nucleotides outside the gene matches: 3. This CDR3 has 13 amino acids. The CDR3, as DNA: TGTGCCAGCAGGCGGACAGGATACAATGAGCAGTTCTTC. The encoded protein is CASRRTGYNEQFF.

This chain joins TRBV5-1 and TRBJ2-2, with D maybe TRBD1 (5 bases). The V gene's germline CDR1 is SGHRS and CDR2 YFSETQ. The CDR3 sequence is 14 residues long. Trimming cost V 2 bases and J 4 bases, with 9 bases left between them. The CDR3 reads CASSFRQTTGELFF. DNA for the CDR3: TGCGCCAGCAGCTTTAGACAGACCACCGGGGAGCTGTTTTTT.

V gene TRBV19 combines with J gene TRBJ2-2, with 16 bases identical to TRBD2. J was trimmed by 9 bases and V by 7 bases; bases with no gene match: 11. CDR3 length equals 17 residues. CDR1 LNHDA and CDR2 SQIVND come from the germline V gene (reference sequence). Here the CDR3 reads CASTTLGLAGGSRELFF. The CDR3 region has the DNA TGTGCCAGTACAACCTTGGGACTAGCGGGAGGGTCGCGGGAGCTGTTTTTT.

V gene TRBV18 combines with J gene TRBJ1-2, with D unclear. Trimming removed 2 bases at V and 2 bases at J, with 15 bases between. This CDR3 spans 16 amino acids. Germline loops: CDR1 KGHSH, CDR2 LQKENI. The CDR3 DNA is TGTGCCAGCTCACCAACCCCCGGCCGGGGAAACTATGGCTACACCTTC. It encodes CASSPTPGRGNYGYTF.

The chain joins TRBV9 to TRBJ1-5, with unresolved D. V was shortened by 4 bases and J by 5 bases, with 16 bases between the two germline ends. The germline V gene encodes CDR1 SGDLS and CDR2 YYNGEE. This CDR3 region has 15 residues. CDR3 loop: CASSPSPGSDQPQHF. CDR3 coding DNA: TGTGCCAGCAGCCCCTCCCCAGGCTCGGATCAGCCCCAGCATTTT.

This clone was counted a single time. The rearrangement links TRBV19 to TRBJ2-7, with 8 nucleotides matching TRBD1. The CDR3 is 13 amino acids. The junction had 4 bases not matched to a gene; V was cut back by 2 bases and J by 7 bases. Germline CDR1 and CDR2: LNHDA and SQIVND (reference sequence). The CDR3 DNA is TGTGCCAGTAGTATAAGGGGACAGGTAGAGCAGTACTTC. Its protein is CASSIRGQVEQYF.

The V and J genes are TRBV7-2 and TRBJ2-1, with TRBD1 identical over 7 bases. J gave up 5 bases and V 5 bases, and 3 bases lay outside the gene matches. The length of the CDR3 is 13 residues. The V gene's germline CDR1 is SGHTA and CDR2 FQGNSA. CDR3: CASSRTGNNEQFF. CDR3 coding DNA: TGTGCCAGCAGCCGGACAGGAAACAATGAGCAGTTCTTC.

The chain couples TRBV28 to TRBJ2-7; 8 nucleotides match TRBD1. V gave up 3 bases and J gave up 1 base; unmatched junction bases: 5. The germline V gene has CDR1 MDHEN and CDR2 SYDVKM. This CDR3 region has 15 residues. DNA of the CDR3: TGTGCCAGCAGTTTGGGACAGGACGAGTCCTACGAGCAGTACTTC. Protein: CASSLGQDESYEQYF. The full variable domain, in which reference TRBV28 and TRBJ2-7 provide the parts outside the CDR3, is DVKVTQSSRYLVKRTGEKVFLECVQDMDHENMFWYRQDPGLGLRLIYFSYDVKMKEKGDIPEGYSVSREKKERFSLILESASTNQTSMYLCASSLGQDESYEQYFGPGTRLTVT.

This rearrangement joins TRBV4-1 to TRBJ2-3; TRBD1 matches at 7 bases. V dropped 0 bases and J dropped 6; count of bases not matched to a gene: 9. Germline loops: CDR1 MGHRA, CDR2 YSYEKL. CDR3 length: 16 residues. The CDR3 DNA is TGCGCCAGCAGCCAAGATATGCGACAGGGATGGGATACGCAGTATTTT. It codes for CASSQDMRQGWDTQYF.

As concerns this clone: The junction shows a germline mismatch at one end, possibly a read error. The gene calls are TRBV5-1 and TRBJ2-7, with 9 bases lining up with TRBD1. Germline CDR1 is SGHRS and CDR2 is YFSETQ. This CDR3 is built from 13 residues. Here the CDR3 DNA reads TGCGCCAGCAGGGGGACAGGGACCGACGAGCAATACTTC. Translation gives CASRGTGTDEQYF.

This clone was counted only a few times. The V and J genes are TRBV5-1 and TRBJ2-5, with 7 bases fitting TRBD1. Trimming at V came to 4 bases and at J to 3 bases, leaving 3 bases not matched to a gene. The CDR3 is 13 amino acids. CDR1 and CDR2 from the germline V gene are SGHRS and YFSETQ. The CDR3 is CASSRTGKETQYF. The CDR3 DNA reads TGCGCCAGCAGCCGGACAGGTAAAGAGACCCAGTACTTC.

CDR3 DNA: TGTGCCAGTAGTATCGGGGTTGGGGACAGGCTTACCTACAATGAGCAGTTCTTC. Its protein is CASSIGVGDRLTYNEQFF. The chain links TRBV19 to TRBJ2-1, with 8 positions matching TRBD1. The CDR3 length is 18 residues. The V and J ends lost 3 bases and 2 bases, in that order; junction bases with no gene match: 12. CDR1 and CDR2 from the germline V gene are LNHDA and SQIVND (reference sequence). Drawing the rest from reference TRBV19 and TRBJ2-1, the complete variable domain is DGGITQSPKYLFRKEGQNVTLSCEQNLNHDAMYWYRQDPGQGLRLIYYSQIVNDFQKGDIAEGYSVSREKKESFPLTVTSAQKNPTAFYLCASSIGVGDRLTYNEQFFGPGTRLTVL.